The rows below give T cell receptor beta chains drawn from one sample of a study of blood T cell repertoires in COVID-19. Method: immunoSEQ multiplex PCR; TCRdb's copy keeps in-frame clones and lacks some. The data hold 240,000 or so clones, with approximately 90% observed a single time. Sequencing was performed on peripheral blood. The origin of the receptors is a woman aged 40 to 55 who had recovered from COVID-19. CDR3s leave out the opening cysteine and the closing phenylalanine or tryptophan. The order of the fields is J gene, V gene, clone size, CDR3 protein. Only part of the rows carry a size: once, few, many, or a class if the clone is expanded.

TRBJ1-1	TRBV6-5	few	ASYKAVRNTEAF
TRBJ2-3	TRBV18	-	ASSPLAGWDTQY
TRBJ1-1	TRBV14	-	ASSLGTKEAF
TRBJ2-2	TRBV7-8	-	ASSSSPSGSGELF
TRBJ2-2	TRBV12-5	-	ASAPSRTGELF
TRBJ2-5	TRBV12-3/TRBV12-4	-	ASEGISGTQY
TRBJ1-4	TRBV30	-	AWGRGGNEKLF
TRBJ2-1	TRBV6-6	-	ASSYPPGGAYNEQF
TRBJ1-4	TRBV11-2	-	ASSPGWGPNEKLF
TRBJ2-7	TRBV4-2	-	ASSQEVGLGLYEQY
TRBJ1-1	TRBV18	few	ASSPDRGCMNTEAF
TRBJ1-4	TRBV11-3	-	ASTKADRGFVEKLF
TRBJ1-3	TRBV7-9	-	ASSLVARGWI
TRBJ2-5	TRBV12-5	once	ASGLAQGEGVTQY
TRBJ1-2	TRBV10-3	-	AISSPGQGKGYT
TRBJ2-3	TRBV5-4	-	ASSSGQGGEDTQY
TRBJ1-2	TRBV2	once	ASRDREGGGYT
TRBJ1-1	TRBV27	many	ASKNRGSKNTEAF
TRBJ2-1	TRBV7-9	-	ASSQTWNEQF
TRBJ2-1	TRBV7-2	-	ASSPASGSYNEQF
TRBJ2-3	TRBV3-1/TRBV3-2	-	ASSQGRGAGTDTQY
TRBJ1-5	TRBV2	-	ASTVWGDSNQPQH
TRBJ1-1	TRBV12-3/TRBV12-4	-	ASSLRVNTEAF
TRBJ2-1	TRBV19	-	ASSWGPRNNEQF
TRBJ2-5	TRBV18	once	ASSPQGQRWETQY
TRBJ2-7	TRBV5-1	few	AGWEGSAYEQY
TRBJ1-6	TRBV2	-	ASRPGLDSPLH
TRBJ2-1	TRBV5-4	-	ATSGGSYLKGEQF
TRBJ1-1	TRBV24-1	-	ATRGDTMNTEAF
TRBJ2-3	TRBV6-4	-	ASSERGLAGGPSTDTQY
TRBJ1-5	TRBV30	-	AWSDGIRGNQPQH
TRBJ2-7	TRBV30	-	AWSDGTGPNEQY
TRBJ2-1	TRBV11-2	-	ASSSLGRERHNEQF
TRBJ1-1	TRBV2	-	ASSEGDLLGLNTEAF
TRBJ1-1	TRBV15	-	ATSRDLGAGRTEAF
TRBJ1-6	TRBV3-1/TRBV3-2	-	ASSQGDTSSYNSPLH
TRBJ2-1	TRBV5-6	-	ASSQRTSSVKNEQF
TRBJ2-7	TRBV29-1	once	SVEGRGYEQY
TRBJ2-5	TRBV2	-	ASSGDYSQY